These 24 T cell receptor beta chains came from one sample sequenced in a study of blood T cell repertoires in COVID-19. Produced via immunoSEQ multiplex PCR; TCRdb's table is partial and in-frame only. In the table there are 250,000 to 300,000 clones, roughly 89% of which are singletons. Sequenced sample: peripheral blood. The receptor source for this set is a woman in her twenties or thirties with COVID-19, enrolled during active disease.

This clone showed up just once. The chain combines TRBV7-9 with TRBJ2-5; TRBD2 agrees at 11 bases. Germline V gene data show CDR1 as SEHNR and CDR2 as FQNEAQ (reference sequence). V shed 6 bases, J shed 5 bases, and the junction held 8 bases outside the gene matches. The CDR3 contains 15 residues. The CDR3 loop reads CASRSLAGDLETQYF. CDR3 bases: TGTGCCAGCAGGTCACTAGCGGGGGATCTGGAGACCCAGTACTTC.

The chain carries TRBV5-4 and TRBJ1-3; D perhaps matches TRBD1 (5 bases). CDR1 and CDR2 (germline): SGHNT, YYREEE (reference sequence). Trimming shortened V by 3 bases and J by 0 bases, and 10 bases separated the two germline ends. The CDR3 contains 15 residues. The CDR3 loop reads CASSSLGGSGNTIYF. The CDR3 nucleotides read TGTGCCAGCAGCTCCCTGGGGGGCTCTGGAAACACCATATATTTT.

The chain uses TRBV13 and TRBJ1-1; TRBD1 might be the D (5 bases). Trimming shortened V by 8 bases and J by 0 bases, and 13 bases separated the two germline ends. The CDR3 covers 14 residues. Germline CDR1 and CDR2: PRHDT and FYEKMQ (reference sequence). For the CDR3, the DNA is TGTGCCAGCCTTTACGGAGGGGTGAACACTGAAGCTTTCTTT. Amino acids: CASLYGGVNTEAFF.

The CDR3, as DNA: TGTGCCAGCAGCTCTGCTAGCGGCAGCTACGAGCAGTACTTC. Its protein product is CASSSASGSYEQYF. V usage is TRBV7-9 and J usage is TRBJ2-7; TRBD2 matches 7 bases. Germline CDR1 reads SEHNR; CDR2 reads FQNEAQ (reference sequence). This CDR3 is built from 14 residues. The V and J ends lost 4 bases and 3 bases, in that order; junction bases with no gene match: 6.

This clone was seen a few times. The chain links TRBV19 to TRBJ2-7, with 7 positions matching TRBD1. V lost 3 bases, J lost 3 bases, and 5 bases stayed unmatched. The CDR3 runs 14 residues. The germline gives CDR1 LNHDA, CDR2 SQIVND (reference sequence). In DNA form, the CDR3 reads TGTGCCAGTAGTATGGGGACAGCATTCTACGAGCAGTACTTC. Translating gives CASSMGTAFYEQYF. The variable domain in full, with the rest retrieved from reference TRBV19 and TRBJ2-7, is DGGITQSPKYLFRKEGQNVTLSCEQNLNHDAMYWYRQDPGQGLRLIYYSQIVNDFQKGDIAEGYSVSREKKESFPLTVTSAQKNPTAFYLCASSMGTAFYEQYFGPGTRLTVT.

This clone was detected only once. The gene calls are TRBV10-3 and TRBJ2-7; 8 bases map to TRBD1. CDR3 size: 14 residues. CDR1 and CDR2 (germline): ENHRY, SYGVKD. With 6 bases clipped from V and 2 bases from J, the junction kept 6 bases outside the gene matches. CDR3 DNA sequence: TGTGCCATCAGCCTGACAGGGGATCCCTACGAGCAGTACTTC. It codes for CAISLTGDPYEQYF.

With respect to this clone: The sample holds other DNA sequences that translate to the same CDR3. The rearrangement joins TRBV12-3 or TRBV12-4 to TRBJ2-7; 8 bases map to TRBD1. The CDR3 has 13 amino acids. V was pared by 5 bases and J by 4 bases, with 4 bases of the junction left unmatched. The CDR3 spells CASSLGQGYEQYF. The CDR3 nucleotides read TGTGCCAGCAGTCTAGGACAGGGTTACGAGCAGTACTTC.

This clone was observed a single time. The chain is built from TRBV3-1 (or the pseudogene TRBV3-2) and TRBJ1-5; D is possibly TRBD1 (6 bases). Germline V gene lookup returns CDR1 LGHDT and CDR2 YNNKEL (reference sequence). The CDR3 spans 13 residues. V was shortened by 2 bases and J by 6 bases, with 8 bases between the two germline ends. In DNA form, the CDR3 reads TGTGCCAGCAGCCAAAGAGGGGGTCAGCCCCAGCATTTT. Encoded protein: CASSQRGGQPQHF.

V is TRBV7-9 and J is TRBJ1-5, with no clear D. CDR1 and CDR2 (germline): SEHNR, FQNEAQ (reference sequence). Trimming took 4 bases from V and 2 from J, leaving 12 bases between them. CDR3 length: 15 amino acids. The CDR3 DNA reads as TGTGCCAGCAGCTCTACAGCAGCTGGCAATCAGCCCCAGCATTTT. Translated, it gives CASSSTAAGNQPQHF. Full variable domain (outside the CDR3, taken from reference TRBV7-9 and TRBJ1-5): DTGVSQNPRHKITKRGQNVTFRCDPISEHNRLYWYRQTLGQGPEFLTYFQNEAQLEKSRLLSDRFSAERPKGSFSTLEIQRTEQGDSAMYLCASSSTAAGNQPQHFGDGTRLSIL.

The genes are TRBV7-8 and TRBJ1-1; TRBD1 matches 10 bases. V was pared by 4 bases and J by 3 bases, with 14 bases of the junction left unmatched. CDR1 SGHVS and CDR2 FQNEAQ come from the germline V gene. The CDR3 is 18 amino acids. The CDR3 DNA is TGTGCCAGCAGCTCCGATCCGACAGGGGGCGCGGAATACACTGAAGCTTTCTTT. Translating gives CASSSDPTGGAEYTEAFF.

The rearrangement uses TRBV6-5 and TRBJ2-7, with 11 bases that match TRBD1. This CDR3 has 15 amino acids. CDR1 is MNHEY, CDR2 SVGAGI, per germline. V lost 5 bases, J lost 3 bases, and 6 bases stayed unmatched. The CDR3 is CASSTSGTGGYEQYF. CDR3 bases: TGTGCCAGCAGTACGTCAGGGACAGGGGGCTACGAGCAGTACTTC.

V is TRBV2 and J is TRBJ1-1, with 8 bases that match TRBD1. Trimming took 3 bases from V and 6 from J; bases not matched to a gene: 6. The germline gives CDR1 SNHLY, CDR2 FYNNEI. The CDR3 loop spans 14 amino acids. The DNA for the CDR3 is TGTGCCAGCAGTGATAGGACAGGGTCGGCTGAAGCTTTCTTT. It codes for CASSDRTGSAEAFF.

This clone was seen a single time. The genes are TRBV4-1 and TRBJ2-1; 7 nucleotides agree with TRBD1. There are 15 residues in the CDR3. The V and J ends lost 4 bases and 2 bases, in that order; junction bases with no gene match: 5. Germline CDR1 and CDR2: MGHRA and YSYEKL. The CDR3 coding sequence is TGCGCCAGCAGCCGAGGGACAGACCCCTACAATGAGCAGTTCTTC. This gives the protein CASSRGTDPYNEQFF.

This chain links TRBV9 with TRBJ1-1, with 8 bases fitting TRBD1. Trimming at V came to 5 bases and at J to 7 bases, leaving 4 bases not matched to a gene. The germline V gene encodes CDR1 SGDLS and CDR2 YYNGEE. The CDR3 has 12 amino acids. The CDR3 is CASRDRGGEAFF. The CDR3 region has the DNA TGTGCCAGCAGAGACAGGGGTGGTGAAGCTTTCTTT.

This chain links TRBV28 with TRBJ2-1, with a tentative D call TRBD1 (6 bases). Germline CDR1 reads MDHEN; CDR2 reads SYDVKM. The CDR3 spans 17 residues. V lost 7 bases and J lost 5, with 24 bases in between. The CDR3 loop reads CASMKYRDNSPDNEQFF. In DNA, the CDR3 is TGTGCCAGCATGAAGTACCGGGACAACTCCCCGGACAATGAGCAGTTCTTC.

The CDR3 here is CAWTTWDRGGDEQFF. In nucleotides, the CDR3 is TGTGCCTGGACGACCTGGGACAGGGGGGGGGATGAGCAGTTCTTC. This sequence joins TRBV30 and TRBJ2-1; 11 nucleotides match TRBD1. With V trimmed by 4 bases and J by 8 bases, 10 bases remained unmatched. The germline CDR1 and CDR2 sequences are GTSNPN and SVGIG (reference sequence). CDR3 size: 15 residues.

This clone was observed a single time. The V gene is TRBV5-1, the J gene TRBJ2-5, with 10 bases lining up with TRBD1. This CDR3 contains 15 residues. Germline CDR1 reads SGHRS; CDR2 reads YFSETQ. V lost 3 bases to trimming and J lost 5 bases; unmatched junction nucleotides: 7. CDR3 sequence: CASSSATGGRETQYF. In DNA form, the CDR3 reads TGCGCCAGCAGCTCGGCGACAGGGGGCCGGGAGACCCAGTACTTC.

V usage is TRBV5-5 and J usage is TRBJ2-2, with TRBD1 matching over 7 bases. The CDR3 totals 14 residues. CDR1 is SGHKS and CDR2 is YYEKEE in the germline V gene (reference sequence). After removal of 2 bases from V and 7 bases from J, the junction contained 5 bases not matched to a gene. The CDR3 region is CASSFGTEIGELFF. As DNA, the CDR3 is TGTGCCAGCAGCTTCGGGACAGAAATCGGGGAGCTGTTTTTT.

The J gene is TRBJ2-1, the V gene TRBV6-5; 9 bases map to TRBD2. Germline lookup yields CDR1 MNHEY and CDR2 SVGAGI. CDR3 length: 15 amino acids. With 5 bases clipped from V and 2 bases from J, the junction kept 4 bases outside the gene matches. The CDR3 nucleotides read TGTGCCAGCAGTACCGCGGGGGGGCCCTACAATGAGCAGTTCTTC. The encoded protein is CASSTAGGPYNEQFF.

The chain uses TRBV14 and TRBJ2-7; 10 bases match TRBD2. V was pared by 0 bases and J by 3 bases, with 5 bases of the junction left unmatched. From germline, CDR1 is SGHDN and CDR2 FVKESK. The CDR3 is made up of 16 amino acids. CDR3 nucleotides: TGTGCCAGCAGCCAAGATCCTAGCGGGGGTTTCTACGAGCAGTACTTC. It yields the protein CASSQDPSGGFYEQYF.

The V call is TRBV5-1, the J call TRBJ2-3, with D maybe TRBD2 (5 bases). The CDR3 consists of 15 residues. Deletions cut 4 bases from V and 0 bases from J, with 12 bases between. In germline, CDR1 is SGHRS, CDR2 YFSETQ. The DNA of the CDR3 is TGCGCCAGCAGCGACTATATACCCAGCACAGATACGCAGTATTTT. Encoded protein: CASSDYIPSTDTQYF.

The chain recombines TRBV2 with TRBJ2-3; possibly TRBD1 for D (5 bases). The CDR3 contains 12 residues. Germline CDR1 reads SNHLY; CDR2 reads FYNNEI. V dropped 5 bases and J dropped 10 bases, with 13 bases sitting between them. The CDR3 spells CASSLLGVAQYF. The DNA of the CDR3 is TGTGCCAGCAGTCTTTTAGGGGTGGCGCAGTATTTT.

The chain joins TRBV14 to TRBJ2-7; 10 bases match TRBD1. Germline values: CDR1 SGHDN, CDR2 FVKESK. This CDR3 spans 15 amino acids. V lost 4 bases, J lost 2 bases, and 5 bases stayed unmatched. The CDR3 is CASSPRDRGAYEQYF. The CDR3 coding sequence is TGTGCCAGCAGCCCCCGGGACAGGGGTGCCTACGAGCAGTACTTC. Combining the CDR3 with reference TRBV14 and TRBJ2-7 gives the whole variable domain EAGVTQFPSHSVIEKGQTVTLRCDPISGHDNLYWYRRVMGKEIKFLLHFVKESKQDESGMPNNRFLAERTGGTYSTLKVQPAELEDSGVYFCASSPRDRGAYEQYFGPGTRLTVT.

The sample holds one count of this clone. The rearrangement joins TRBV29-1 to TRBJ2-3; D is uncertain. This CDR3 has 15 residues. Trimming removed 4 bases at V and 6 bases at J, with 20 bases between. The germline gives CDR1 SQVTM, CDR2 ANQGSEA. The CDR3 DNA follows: TGCAGCGTTGTGGCCCCGGTGGTTCACGGGGATACGCAGTATTTT. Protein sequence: CSVVAPVVHGDTQYF.